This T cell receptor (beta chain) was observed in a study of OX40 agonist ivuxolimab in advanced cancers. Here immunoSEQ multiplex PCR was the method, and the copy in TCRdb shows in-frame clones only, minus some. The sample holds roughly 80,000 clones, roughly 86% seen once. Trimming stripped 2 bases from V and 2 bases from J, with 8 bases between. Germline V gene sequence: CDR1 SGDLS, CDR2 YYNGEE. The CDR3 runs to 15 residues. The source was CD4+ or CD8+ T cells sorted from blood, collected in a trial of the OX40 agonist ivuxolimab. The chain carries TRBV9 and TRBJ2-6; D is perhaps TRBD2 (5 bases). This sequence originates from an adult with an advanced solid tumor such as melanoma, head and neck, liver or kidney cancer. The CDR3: CASSVPGTGANVLTF. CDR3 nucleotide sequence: TGTGCCAGCAGCGTCCCGGGGACTGGGGCCAACGTCCTGACTTTC. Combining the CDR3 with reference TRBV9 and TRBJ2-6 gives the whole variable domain DSGVTQTPKHLITATGQRVTLRCSPRSGDLSVYWYQQSLDQGLQFLIQYYNGEERAKGNILERFSAQQFPDLHSELNLSSLELGDSALYFCASSVPGTGANVLTFGAGSRLTVL.